This T cell receptor (beta chain) was found in a study of T-cell memory formation after mild COVID-19. For the study at large: Largely, the TCR clusters proved donor specific.

Trimming cost V 1 base and J 0 bases; bases outside gene matches: 14. CDR3 size: 20 residues. The germline V gene encodes CDR1 KGHSH and CDR2 LQKENI. This clonotype was detected only a few times. Its target is unknown. The authors produced TCR alpha and TCR beta cDNA libraries with sample barcodes and UMIs by 5'RACE using constant-segment primers. TCRdb reprocessed the 5' RACE reads with MiXCR, giving one entry per CDR3 protein. Of about 610,000 distinct CDR3 sequences in the sample, 17% are singletons; the top ten hold roughly 8.2%. Regarding the study as a whole: Contracting CD4+ clones lay largely in CM and EM, with CD8+ ones residing in EMRA. Contracting clones, day 15 to 85, had balanced CD4/CD8, and later expanders favored CD4+.

The TCR sequence derives from an adult woman who had mild COVID-19 (a few samples of this study predate the infection). Cell type and time point are not known. Sequencing used PBMCs or a T cell subset sorted from them (not recorded which). This chain links TRBV18 with TRBJ1-3; 8 bases match TRBD1. CDR3 coding DNA: TGTGCCAGCTCACCACATCATCAGCGGCAGGGGGCCATCTCTGGAAACACCATATATTTT. Its protein product is CASSPHHQRQGAISGNTIYF.